This paragraph reports one T cell receptor beta chain. The CDR3 contains 15 residues. V shed 2 bases, J shed 2 bases, and the junction held 3 bases outside the gene matches. CDR1 and CDR2 (germline): MNHEY, SVGEGT. The record originates from a study of blood T cell repertoires in COVID-19. Study in general: Samples taken during acute and convalescent COVID-19 were collected in the United States, Italy and Spain. The cDNA or gDNA used as material had been derived from T cells, B-cell-depleted T cells, or PBMCs.

Here immunoSEQ multiplex PCR was the method, and the copy in TCRdb shows in-frame clones only, minus some. Of approximately 94,000 clones listed, approximately 82% are singletons. V and J are TRBV6-2 or TRBV6-3 and TRBJ1-5, with TRBD1 matching over 7 bases. The source is a man in his 60s with acute or convalescent COVID-19. The specimen was peripheral blood. The CDR3 protein is CASSYPDRGNQPQHF. The CDR3 DNA reads as TGTGCCAGCAGTTACCCTGACAGGGGCAATCAGCCCCAGCATTTT.